This T cell receptor beta chain was sequenced for a study of shared clonotypes between healthy human individuals. The CDR3 runs 15 residues. The germline CDR1 and CDR2 sequences are LGHNA and YSLEER. V gave up 3 bases and J gave up 0 bases, with 6 bases separating them. Generated by immunoSEQ multiplex PCR, the TCRdb table keeps only in-frame clones and is missing some. In the table there are around 530,000 clones, 70% to 80% of which are singletons. This clone was observed a handful of times. The chain employs TRBV4-3 and TRBJ2-6; D is ambiguous. The sample comprised PBMCs. This TCR was recovered from a woman aged 35 to 49 in good health. Some clones in this sample may be carry-over from other donors' samples. CDR3 nucleotide sequence: TGCGCCAGCAGCCAGGGCCTCTCTGGGGCCAACGTCCTGACTTTC. Encoded protein: CASSQGLSGANVLTF.